This is a list of T cell receptor beta chains from one sample in a study of shared clonotypes between healthy human individuals. Produced via immunoSEQ multiplex PCR; TCRdb's table is partial and in-frame only. This sample yields more than 900,000 clones, of which more than 75% are seen a single time; around 0.61% belongs to the top ten. The sequenced material came from memory CD4+ T cells from PBMCs. The receptors derive from a man aged 18 to 30 in good health. Some clones in this sample may be carry-over from other donors' samples. Each CDR3 is given with its conserved first and last residue. A D gene is named only where the DNA matches it firmly. The size of a clone is reported for some rows only, either as once, few or many, or as a class for expanded clones.

D gene	V gene	J gene	clone size	CDR3 protein	CDR3 DNA
TRBD1	TRBV11-3	TRBJ2-2	-	CASSGNRGLNTGELFF	TGTGCCAGCAGCGGGAACAGGGGATTGAACACCGGGGAGCTGTTTTTT
-	TRBV28	TRBJ2-3	many	CASSPRGFADTQYF	TGTGCCAGCAGCCCCAGAGGGTTCGCAGATACGCAGTATTTT
-	TRBV28	TRBJ2-2	many	CASSSDRRTNTGELFF	TGTGCCAGCAGTTCGGACAGACGGACAAACACCGGGGAGCTGTTTTTT
-	TRBV19	TRBJ2-5	-	CASSRGTTETQYF	TGTGCCAGTAGTAGAGGGACCACGGAGACCCAGTACTTC
TRBD2	TRBV7-2	TRBJ2-1	-	CASSLARLAGVNGEQFF	TGTGCCAGCAGCTTAGCCAGACTAGCGGGAGTAAACGGTGAGCAGTTCTTC
TRBD1	TRBV7-9	TRBJ2-7	-	CASSLGGQADEQYF	TGTGCCAGCAGCTTAGGCGGACAGGCGGACGAGCAGTACTTC
-	TRBV28	TRBJ2-6	-	CASSFGNTVTSGANVLTF	TGTGCCAGCAGTTTTGGGAATACAGTCACCTCTGGGGCCAACGTCCTGACTTTC
-	TRBV6-6	TRBJ1-5	-	CASGTNQPQHF	TGTGCCAGCGGGACCAATCAGCCCCAGCATTTT
TRBD1	TRBV5-1	TRBJ2-1	-	CASADRSGGYNEQFF	TGCGCCAGCGCCGACCGGTCAGGGGGCTACAATGAGCAGTTCTTC
-	TRBV28	TRBJ1-3	-	CASLGVSSGNTIYF	TGTGCCAGTCTGGGGGTCTCCTCTGGAAACACCATATATTTT
-	TRBV11-1	TRBJ2-3	-	CASSPVWQVTDTQYF	TGTGCCAGCAGCCCCGTGTGGCAGGTCACAGATACGCAGTATTTT
-	TRBV29-1	TRBJ1-1	-	CSVGRGKNTEAFF	TGCAGCGTTGGGCGTGGCAAGAACACTGAAGCTTTCTTT
-	TRBV2	TRBJ1-2	-	CASSEARPGTVYGYTF	TGTGCCAGCAGTGAAGCACGCCCGGGGACGGTTTATGGCTACACCTTC
-	TRBV6-1	TRBJ1-3	many	CASSYSGNTIYF	TGTGCCAGCAGCTACTCTGGAAACACCATATATTTT
-	TRBV28	TRBJ2-5	-	CASRRDRQETQYF	TGTGCCAGCAGGCGGGACAGACAAGAGACCCAGTACTTC
TRBD2	TRBV6-5	TRBJ2-1	few	CASSQLAGWSGEQFF	TGTGCCAGCAGCCAACTAGCGGGATGGAGCGGTGAGCAGTTCTTC
TRBD1	TRBV7-8	TRBJ2-7	-	CASSWTGGSYGEQYF	TGTGCCAGCAGCTGGACAGGGGGCAGCTACGGCGAGCAGTACTTC
TRBD2	TRBV7-3	TRBJ2-2	-	CASSLKPPGAGDPGELFF	TGTGCCAGCAGCTTAAAGCCCCCTGGGGCGGGAGACCCCGGGGAGCTGTTTTTT
-	TRBV6-6	TRBJ2-7	-	CASSTKQGSSYEQYF	TGTGCCAGCAGTACCAAACAGGGCAGCTCCTACGAGCAGTACTTC
-	TRBV6-1	TRBJ1-2	-	CASSPISENYGYTF	TGTGCCAGCAGCCCCATTTCAGAGAACTATGGCTACACCTTC
-	TRBV6-6	TRBJ2-7	-	CASSYSDSSYEQYF	TGTGCCAGCAGTTATTCCGACAGTTCCTACGAGCAGTACTTC
TRBD2	TRBV5-4	TRBJ2-7	-	CASSLGTSGSYEQYF	TGTGCCAGCAGCCTAGGGACTAGCGGTAGCTACGAGCAGTACTTC
-	TRBV5-6	TRBJ1-2	-	CASSFKNRNYGYTF	TGTGCCAGCAGCTTTAAGAACAGAAACTATGGCTACACCTTC
-	TRBV5-1	TRBJ2-7	-	CASSLGQNSYEQYF	TGCGCCAGCAGCTTGGGACAGAACTCCTACGAGCAGTACTTC
-	TRBV28	TRBJ1-4	-	CASGSWGEGTNEKLFF	TGTGCCAGCGGCTCCTGGGGGGAGGGAACTAATGAAAAACTGTTTTTT
-	TRBV4-1	TRBJ2-7	-	CASSPLPGSSNYEQYF	TGCGCCAGCAGCCCCCTCCCGGGGTCCTCCAACTACGAGCAGTACTTC